Listed below are T cell receptor beta chains from one sample, sequenced in a study of OX40 agonist ivuxolimab in advanced cancers. This table comes from immunoSEQ multiplex PCR, and its TCRdb copy is limited to in-frame clones, with some not included. The sample has 80,000 to 95,000 clones, roughly 87% seen once; the top ten hold less than 1.5%. The specimen comprised CD4+ or CD8+ T cells sorted from blood, sampled in a trial of the OX40 agonist ivuxolimab. These receptors originate from an adult with an advanced solid tumor such as melanoma, head and neck, liver or kidney cancer. CDR3s include the opening cysteine and the closing phenylalanine or tryptophan. A D gene is named only where the DNA matches it firmly. Size values are once, few and many counts, or a class for expanded clones, and some rows have none.

cdr3_aa cdr3_nt clone_size j_call v_call d_call cdr3_length
CASSAKGETQYF TGTGCCAGCAGTGCCAAGGGGGAGACCCAGTACTTC . TRBJ2-5 TRBV6-5 . 12
CASSRDLKSDNEQFF TGTGCCAGCAGCCGGGACCTTAAATCAGACAATGAGCAGTTCTTC . TRBJ2-1 TRBV5-6 . 15
CASSLRGVAAEAFF TGTGCCAGCAGCTTAAGGGGGGTTGCAGCTGAAGCTTTCTTT once TRBJ1-1 TRBV7-6 . 14
CASSLDPYNSPLHF TGCGCCAGCAGCTTGGACCCCTATAATTCACCCCTCCACTTT . TRBJ1-6 TRBV5-1 . 14
CASSLGGDRDHEQYF TGTGCCAGCAGCTTAGGAGGCGACAGGGACCACGAGCAGTACTTC . TRBJ2-7 TRBV11-3 TRBD1 15
CASSLGSLVNTEAFF TGTGCCAGCAGCTTGGGTTCTCTCGTGAACACTGAAGCTTTCTTT . TRBJ1-1 TRBV11-2 . 15
CASSLGTATVYEQYF TGTGCCAGCAGCCTAGGGACTGCAACCGTCTACGAGCAGTACTTC . TRBJ2-7 TRBV7-2 . 15
CASTSTGGDSPLHF TGTGCCAGTACCTCGACAGGGGGGGATTCACCCCTCCACTTT few TRBJ1-6 TRBV19 TRBD1 14
CASLQGAEYEQYF TGTGCCAGCCTTCAGGGGGCGGAATACGAGCAGTACTTC . TRBJ2-7 TRBV18 TRBD1 13
CASRGEGEKLFF TGTGCCAGCAGGGGAGAGGGAGAAAAACTGTTTTTT few TRBJ1-4 TRBV2 . 12
CASRPLINANEKLFF TGTGCCAGCAGACCTTTAATTAATGCTAATGAAAAACTGTTTTTT . TRBJ1-4 TRBV6-1 . 15
CASSVFPTEAFF TGTGCCAGCAGTGTGTTCCCCACTGAAGCTTTCTTT . TRBJ1-1 TRBV28 . 12
CASSFIGNYGYTF TGTGCCAGCAGCTTTATCGGGAACTATGGCTACACCTTC . TRBJ1-2 TRBV7-9 . 13
CACNRDRAHEQYF TGTGCCTGCAACCGGGACAGGGCCCACGAGCAGTACTTC . TRBJ2-7 TRBV30 TRBD1 13
CASSRLGHGNEKLFF TGTGCCAGCAGCAGGCTAGGACACGGAAATGAAAAACTGTTTTTT . TRBJ1-4 TRBV5-4 . 15
CASSAGTVEKLFF TGTGCCAGCAGTGCCGGGACAGTAGAAAAACTGTTTTTT . TRBJ1-4 TRBV6-5 TRBD1 13
CASRRTSTDTQYF TGTGCCAGCAGGAGGACTAGCACAGATACGCAGTATTTT . TRBJ2-3 TRBV7-6 . 13
CAISDPGQGDGYTF TGTGCCATCAGTGATCCCGGACAGGGAGACGGCTACACCTTC . TRBJ1-2 TRBV10-3 TRBD1 14
CASSLGQSHYGYTF TGTGCCAGCAGCCTGGGACAGTCCCACTATGGCTACACCTTC . TRBJ1-2 TRBV14 TRBD1 14
CASSETGPNYGYTF TGCGCCAGCAGTGAGACAGGGCCGAACTATGGCTACACCTTC once TRBJ1-2 TRBV10-2 . 14
CASSQMDVNEKLFF TGTGCCAGCAGCCAGATGGACGTTAATGAAAAACTGTTTTTT . TRBJ1-4 TRBV6-6 . 14
CAWSVSRLTEAFF TGTGCCTGGAGTGTAAGTAGGCTCACTGAAGCTTTCTTT . TRBJ1-1 TRBV30 . 13
CASSFGGRGTDTQYF TGTGCCAGCAGTTTTGGGGGGAGGGGAACAGATACGCAGTATTTT . TRBJ2-3 TRBV28 TRBD2 15
CASSPNNRGTDTQYF TGTGCCAGCAGTCCGAATAACAGGGGAACAGATACGCAGTATTTT . TRBJ2-3 TRBV25-1 TRBD1 15
CASSLGQPNTGELFF TGTGCCAGCAGCTTAGGACAGCCGAACACCGGGGAGCTGTTTTTT . TRBJ2-2 TRBV7-9 . 15
CASRRDRGQPQHF TGTGCCAGCAGACGGGACAGGGGTCAGCCCCAGCATTTT . TRBJ1-5 TRBV6-1 TRBD1 13
CASSLGAGPRGNSPLHF TGTGCCAGCAGTTTGGGGGCTGGTCCTAGGGGGAATTCACCCCTCCACTTT . TRBJ1-6 TRBV28 . 17
CASSLWQTNTGELFF TGTGCCAGCAGTTTATGGCAGACGAACACCGGGGAGCTGTTTTTT . TRBJ2-2 TRBV28 . 15
CASRAGQEKLFF TGTGCCAGCAGGGCAGGGCAGGAAAAACTGTTTTTT . TRBJ1-4 TRBV6-1 . 12
CASSLNEKLFF TGTGCCAGCAGCCTTAATGAAAAACTGTTTTTT . TRBJ1-4 TRBV7-9 . 11
CASSSTGNPSDEQFF TGCGCCAGCAGCTCGACAGGAAATCCTTCGGATGAGCAGTTCTTC once TRBJ2-1 TRBV5-1 . 15
CASSLGPDQPQHF TGTGCCAGCAGCTTAGGTCCGGATCAGCCCCAGCATTTT . TRBJ1-5 TRBV7-3 . 13
CASSLREGGYTF TGTGCCAGCAGCTTACGGGAAGGGGGCTACACCTTC . TRBJ1-2 TRBV5-5 . 12
CASSPRGTGRNQPQHF TGTGCCAGCAGTCCAAGGGGGACAGGAAGAAATCAGCCCCAGCATTTT . TRBJ1-5 TRBV27 TRBD1 16
CASSGAAGGQETQYF TGTGCCAGCAGTGGAGCAGCGGGGGGTCAAGAGACCCAGTACTTC . TRBJ2-5 TRBV2 TRBD2 15
CASSEQGSGNTIYF TGCGCCAGCAGTGAACAGGGCTCTGGAAACACCATATATTTT . TRBJ1-3 TRBV10-2 . 14
CASSLQGNSGNTIYF TGTGCCAGCAGTTTACAGGGAAACTCTGGAAACACCATATATTTT . TRBJ1-3 TRBV28 . 15
CASSYTLGNQPQHF TGTGCCAGCAGTTACACGCTCGGGAATCAGCCCCAGCATTTT . TRBJ1-5 TRBV6-6 . 14
CASSIMDQDTQYF TGTGCCAGTTCGATCATGGATCAAGATACGCAGTATTTT . TRBJ2-3 TRBV19 . 13
CASSLPGSGVREQYF TGTGCCAGCAGCCTCCCGGGATCAGGGGTTCGTGAGCAGTACTTC once TRBJ2-5 TRBV11-2 . 15
CASSPGGLLPYNEQFF TGTGCCAGCAGCCCGGGGGGACTTCTCCCGTACAATGAGCAGTTCTTC . TRBJ2-1 TRBV5-8 TRBD2 16
CASSLSTAGTEAFF TGTGCCAGCAGCTTATCGACAGCAGGGACTGAAGCTTTCTTT . TRBJ1-1 TRBV7-3 . 14
CAWSVQTGNIQYF TGTGCCTGGAGTGTACAGACAGGGAACATTCAGTACTTC . TRBJ2-4 TRBV30 TRBD1 13
CASSLGGSRTDTQYF TGCGCCAGCAGCTTGGGCGGGAGTCGCACAGATACGCAGTATTTT few TRBJ2-3 TRBV5-1 TRBD2 15
CASSPGDWIYNEQFF TGCGCCAGCAGTCCCGGCGACTGGATATACAATGAGCAGTTCTTC . TRBJ2-1 TRBV5-1 . 15
CASSETRGGGYNEQFF TGTGCCAGCAGTGAGACGCGCGGGGGGGGCTACAATGAGCAGTTCTTC . TRBJ2-1 TRBV6-4 TRBD2 16